This T cell receptor beta chain stems from a study of cytomegalovirus exposure and HLA in healthy donors. Study details: The Caucasian-associated ancestry cluster held roughly 81% of 398 genotyped donors. Study-wide points: It was assumed in the presence/absence analyses that sequencing depth was roughly uniform across donors. Most TCR sequences showed up rarely, but some public TCRs showed up in many donors.

V lost 4 bases and J lost 0; bases outside the gene matches: 6. Germline assignment: CDR1 SGHRS and CDR2 YFSETQ. This CDR3 contains 15 residues. A remark on this clone: Antigen unknown.

A multiplex PCR was run with 60 Vbeta primers and 13 Jbeta primers. Repertoires were generated with immunoSEQ multiplex PCR, while TCRdb's copy carries only in-frame clones and drops some. The sample includes 150,000 to 200,000 clones, 80% to 90% of them seen just once. Donors in the study were healthy people who gave bone marrow. The chain links TRBV5-1 to TRBJ2-5, with TRBD2 identical over 7 bases. The clonotype comes from a woman aged 18-29 years in good health and CMV-seronegative. The sequencing input was PBMCs. CDR3 in amino acids: CASSPRTSDQETQYF. The CDR3 DNA is TGCGCCAGCAGCCCGAGAACTAGCGACCAAGAGACCCAGTACTTC. The full variable domain, its missing parts supplied by reference TRBV5-1 and TRBJ2-5, is KAGVTQTPRYLIKTRGQQVTLSCSPISGHRSVSWYQQTPGQGLQFLFEYFSETQRNKGNFPGRFSGRQFSNSRSEMNVSTLELGDSALYLCASSPRTSDQETQYFGPGTRLLVL.